The sequence of this T cell receptor (beta chain) was determined in a study of blood T cell repertoires in COVID-19. Study context: Acute and convalescent COVID-19 samples came from the United States, Italy and Spain. In each case, the material was cDNA or gDNA derived from T cells, B-cell-depleted T cells, or PBMCs.

Authors' data handling: Using reference gene primer amplification, nucleated cell counts were estimated. Only in-frame clones appear in the TCRdb table, and some are missing; sequencing was by immunoSEQ multiplex PCR. V, J and clone size derive from that table, while D and trimming were established from the DNA sequence. The sample records roughly 330,000 clones, more than 70% being singletons. There are 13 residues in the CDR3. V lost 6 bases, J lost 0 bases, and 9 bases lay in between. Germline V gene data show CDR1 as MNHEY and CDR2 as SMNVEV (reference sequence). The sample was peripheral blood. The TCR was taken from a woman in her forties or fifties with acute or convalescent COVID-19. The genes are TRBV27 and TRBJ2-7; D unresolved. The DNA for the CDR3 is TGTGCCAGCAGAACCCCGAGCTCCTACGAGCAGTACTTC. It is translated as CASRTPSSYEQYF.